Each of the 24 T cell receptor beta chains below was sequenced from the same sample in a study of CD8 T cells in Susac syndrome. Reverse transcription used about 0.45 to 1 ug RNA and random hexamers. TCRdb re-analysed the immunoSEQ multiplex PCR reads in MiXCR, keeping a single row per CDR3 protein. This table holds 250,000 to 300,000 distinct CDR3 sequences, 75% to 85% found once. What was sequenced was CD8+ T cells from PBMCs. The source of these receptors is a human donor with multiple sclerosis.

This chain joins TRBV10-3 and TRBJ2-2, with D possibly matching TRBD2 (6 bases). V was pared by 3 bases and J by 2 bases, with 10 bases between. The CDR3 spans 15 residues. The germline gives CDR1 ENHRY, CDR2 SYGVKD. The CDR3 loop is CAISDGTDNTGELFF. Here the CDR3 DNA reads TGTGCCATCAGTGACGGGACTGACAACACCGGGGAGCTGTTTTTT.

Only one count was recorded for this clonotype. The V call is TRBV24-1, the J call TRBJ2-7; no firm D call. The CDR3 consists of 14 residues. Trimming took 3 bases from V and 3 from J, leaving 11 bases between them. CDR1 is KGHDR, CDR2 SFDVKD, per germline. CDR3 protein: CATSDPTSSYEQYF. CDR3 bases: TGTGCCACCAGTGATCCAACCTCTAGCTACGAGCAGTACTTC.

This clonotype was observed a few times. The CDR3 DNA sequence: TGTGCCCGGGGACCCTCCTACGAGCAGTACTTC. Encoded protein: CARGPSYEQYF. V gene TRBV30 combines with J gene TRBJ2-7, with D possibly being TRBD1 or TRBD2 (5 bases each). The CDR3 length is 11 residues. The V end was cut by 8 bases, the J end by 0 bases, with 8 bases between. Germline lookup yields CDR1 GTSNPN and CDR2 SVGIG (reference sequence).

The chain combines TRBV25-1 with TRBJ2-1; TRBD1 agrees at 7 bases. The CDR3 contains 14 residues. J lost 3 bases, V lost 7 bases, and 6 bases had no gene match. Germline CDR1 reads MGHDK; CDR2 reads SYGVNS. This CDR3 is CASTRQGLYNEQFF. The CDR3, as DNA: TGTGCCAGCACCCGACAGGGCCTCTACAATGAGCAGTTCTTC. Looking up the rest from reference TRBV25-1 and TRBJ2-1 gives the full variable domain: EADIYQTPRYLVIGTGKKITLECSQTMGHDKMYWYQQDPGMELHLIHYSYGVNSTEKGDLSSESTVSRIRTEHFPLTLESARPSHTSQYLCASTRQGLYNEQFFGPGTRLTVL.

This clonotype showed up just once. CDR3: CASSTLAGVPRDYNEQFF. The DNA of the CDR3 is TGTGCCAGCAGTACACTAGCGGGAGTTCCCAGGGACTACAATGAGCAGTTCTTC. The chain couples TRBV6-1 to TRBJ2-1; 11 nucleotides agree with TRBD2. After removal of 5 bases from V and 3 bases from J, the junction contained 12 bases not matched to a gene. This CDR3 comprises 18 residues. Germline values: CDR1 MNHNS, CDR2 SASEGT.

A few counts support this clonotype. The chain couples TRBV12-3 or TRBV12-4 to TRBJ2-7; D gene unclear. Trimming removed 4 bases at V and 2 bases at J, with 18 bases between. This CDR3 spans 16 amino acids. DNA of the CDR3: TGTGCCAGCAGTTCCCCCCCTATACCAACTACCTACGAGCAGTACTTC. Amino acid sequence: CASSSPPIPTTYEQYF.

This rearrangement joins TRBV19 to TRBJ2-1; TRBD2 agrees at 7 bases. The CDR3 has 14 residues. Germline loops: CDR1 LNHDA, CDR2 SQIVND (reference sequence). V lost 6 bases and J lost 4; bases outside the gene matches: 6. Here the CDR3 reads CASRSPGGYNEQFF. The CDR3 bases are TGTGCCAGTAGATCCCCCGGGGGGTACAATGAGCAGTTCTTC.

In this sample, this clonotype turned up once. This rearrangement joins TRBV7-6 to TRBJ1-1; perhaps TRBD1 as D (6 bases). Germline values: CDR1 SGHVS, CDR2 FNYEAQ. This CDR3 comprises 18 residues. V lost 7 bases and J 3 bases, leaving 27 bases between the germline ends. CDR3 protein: CASNNSPIGGAGYTEAFF. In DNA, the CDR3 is TGTGCCAGCAACAACTCCCCCATCGGGGGCGCGGGGTACACTGAAGCTTTCTTT.

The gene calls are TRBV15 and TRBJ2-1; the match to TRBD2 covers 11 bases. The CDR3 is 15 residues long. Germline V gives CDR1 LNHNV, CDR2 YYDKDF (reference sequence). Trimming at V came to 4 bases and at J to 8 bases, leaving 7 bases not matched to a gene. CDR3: CATSTGLAVGDEQFF. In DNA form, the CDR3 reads TGTGCCACCAGCACGGGACTAGCGGTCGGGGATGAGCAGTTCTTC.

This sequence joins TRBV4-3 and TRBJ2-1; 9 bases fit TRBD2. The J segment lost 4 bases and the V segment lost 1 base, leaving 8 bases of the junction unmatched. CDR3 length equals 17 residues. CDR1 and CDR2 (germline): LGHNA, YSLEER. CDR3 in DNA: TGCGCCAGCAGCCAAGCGGGACCGGCGGGAGGGTACAATGAGCAGTTCTTC. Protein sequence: CASSQAGPAGGYNEQFF.

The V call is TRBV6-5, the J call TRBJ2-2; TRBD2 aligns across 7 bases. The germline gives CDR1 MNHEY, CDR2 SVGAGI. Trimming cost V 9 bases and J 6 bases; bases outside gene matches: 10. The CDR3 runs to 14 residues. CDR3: CASKKAGVAGELFF. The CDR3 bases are TGTGCCAGTAAAAAGGCGGGGGTCGCCGGGGAGCTGTTTTTT.

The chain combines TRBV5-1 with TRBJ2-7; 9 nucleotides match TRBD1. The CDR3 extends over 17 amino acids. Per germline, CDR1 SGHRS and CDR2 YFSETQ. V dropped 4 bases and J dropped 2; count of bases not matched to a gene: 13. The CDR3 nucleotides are TGCGCCAGCAGCCTGGGACAGGGCGCTATCCTTCCCTACGAGCAGTACTTC. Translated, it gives CASSLGQGAILPYEQYF.

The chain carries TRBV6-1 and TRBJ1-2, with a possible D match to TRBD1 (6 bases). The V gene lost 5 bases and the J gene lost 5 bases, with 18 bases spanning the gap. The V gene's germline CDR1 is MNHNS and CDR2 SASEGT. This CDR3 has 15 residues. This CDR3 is CASSLGILDSYGYTF. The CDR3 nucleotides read TGTGCCAGCAGTCTTGGGATTTTGGACAGTTATGGCTACACCTTC.

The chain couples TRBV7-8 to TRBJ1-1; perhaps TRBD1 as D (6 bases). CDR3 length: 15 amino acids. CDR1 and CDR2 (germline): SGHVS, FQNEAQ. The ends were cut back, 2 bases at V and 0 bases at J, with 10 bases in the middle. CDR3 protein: CASSLTGSLNTEAFF. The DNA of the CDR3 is TGTGCCAGCAGCTTAACAGGGTCCCTGAACACTGAAGCTTTCTTT. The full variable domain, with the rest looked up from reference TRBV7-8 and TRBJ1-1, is GAGVSQSPRYKVAKRGQDVALRCDPISGHVSLFWYQQALGQGPEFLTYFQNEAQLDKSGLPSDRFFAERPEGSVSTLKIQRTQQEDSAVYLCASSLTGSLNTEAFFGQGTRLTVV.

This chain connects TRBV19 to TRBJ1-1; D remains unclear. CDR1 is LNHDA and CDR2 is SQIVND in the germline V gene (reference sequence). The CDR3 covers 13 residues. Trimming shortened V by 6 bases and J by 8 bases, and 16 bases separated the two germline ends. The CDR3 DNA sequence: TGTGCCAGTAGCCACTCAACCGGCGGGGAAGCTTTCTTT. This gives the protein CASSHSTGGEAFF. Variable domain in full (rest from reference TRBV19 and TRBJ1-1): DGGITQSPKYLFRKEGQNVTLSCEQNLNHDAMYWYRQDPGQGLRLIYYSQIVNDFQKGDIAEGYSVSREKKESFPLTVTSAQKNPTAFYLCASSHSTGGEAFFGQGTRLTVV.

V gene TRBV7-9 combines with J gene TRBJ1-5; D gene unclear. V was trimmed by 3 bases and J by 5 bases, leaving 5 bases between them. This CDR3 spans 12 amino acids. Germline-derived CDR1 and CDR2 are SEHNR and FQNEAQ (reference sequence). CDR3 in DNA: TGTGCCAGCAGCTTGGAGGATCAGCCCCAGCATTTT. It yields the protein CASSLEDQPQHF.

The CDR3 region has the DNA TGCGCCAGCAGCCAGGGGGTTAGCGGGCCGTCCTACAATGAGCAGTTCTTC. Its protein product is CASSQGVSGPSYNEQFF. V and J are TRBV4-3 and TRBJ2-1, with 7 bases that match TRBD2. Germline lookup yields CDR1 LGHNA and CDR2 YSLEER. The V and J ends lost 3 bases and 1 base, in that order; junction bases with no gene match: 9. CDR3 length: 17 residues.

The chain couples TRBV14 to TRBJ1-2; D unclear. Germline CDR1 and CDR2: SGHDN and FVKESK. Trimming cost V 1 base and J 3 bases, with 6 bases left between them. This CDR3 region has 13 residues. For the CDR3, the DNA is TGTGCCAGCAGCCAAGCCGCCGACTATGGCTACACCTTC. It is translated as CASSQAADYGYTF.

The CDR3 DNA follows: TGCGCCAGCAGCCAATCCCGACAGTACACCGGGGAGCTGTTTTTT. It translates to CASSQSRQYTGELFF. V and J are TRBV4-3 and TRBJ2-2; tentatively, D is TRBD1 (5 bases). The germline V and J ends were trimmed by 2 bases and 3 bases, with 10 bases remaining between them. The CDR3 is 15 amino acids. CDR1 is LGHNA and CDR2 is YSLEER in the germline V gene.

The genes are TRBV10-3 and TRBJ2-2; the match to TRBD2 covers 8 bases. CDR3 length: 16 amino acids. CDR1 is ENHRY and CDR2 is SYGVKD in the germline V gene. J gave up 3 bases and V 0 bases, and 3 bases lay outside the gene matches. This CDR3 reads CAISESTSGYTGELFF. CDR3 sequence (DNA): TGTGCCATCAGTGAGTCTACTAGCGGTTACACCGGGGAGCTGTTTTTT.

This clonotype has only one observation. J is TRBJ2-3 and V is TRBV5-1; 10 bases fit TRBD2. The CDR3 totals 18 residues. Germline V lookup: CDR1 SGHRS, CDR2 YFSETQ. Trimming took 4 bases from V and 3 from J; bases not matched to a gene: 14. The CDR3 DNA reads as TGCGCCAGCAGCCTCTGGCCAGAGAGCGGGAGGGAAACAGATACGCAGTATTTT. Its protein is CASSLWPESGRETDTQYF.

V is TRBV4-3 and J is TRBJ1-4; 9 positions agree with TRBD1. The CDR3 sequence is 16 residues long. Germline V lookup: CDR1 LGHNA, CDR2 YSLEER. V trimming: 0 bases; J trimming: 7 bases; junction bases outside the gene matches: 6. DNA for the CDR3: TGCGCCAGCAGCCAAGAGAGAGAACAGGGGGCTGAAAAACTGTTTTTT. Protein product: CASSQEREQGAEKLFF.

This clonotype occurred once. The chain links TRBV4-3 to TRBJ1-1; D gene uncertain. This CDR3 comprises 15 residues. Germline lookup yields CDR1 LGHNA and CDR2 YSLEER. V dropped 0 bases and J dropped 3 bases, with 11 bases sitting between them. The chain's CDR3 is CASSQDKTLDTEAFF. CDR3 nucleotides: TGCGCCAGCAGCCAAGATAAAACCCTCGACACTGAAGCTTTCTTT.

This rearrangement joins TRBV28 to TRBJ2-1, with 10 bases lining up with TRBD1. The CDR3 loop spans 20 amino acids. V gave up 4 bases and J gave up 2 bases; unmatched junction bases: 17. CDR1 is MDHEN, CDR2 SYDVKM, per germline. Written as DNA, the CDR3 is TGTGCCAGCAGTTGGGTGAGACAGGGGGCTTCTAGCGGACCCTACAATGAGCAGTTCTTC. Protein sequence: CASSWVRQGASSGPYNEQFF.